The next 18 T cell receptor beta chains were all read from a single sample in a study of blood T cell repertoires in COVID-19. Profiled with immunoSEQ multiplex PCR; TCRdb holds only in-frame clones, not every one. The sample has 110,000 to 150,000 clones; 85% are singletons. The sequencing input was PBMCs or T cells enriched from blood (not recorded which). Every receptor here comes from a middle-aged woman who had recovered from COVID-19.

The J gene is TRBJ1-2, the V gene TRBV9; a weak D match, TRBD1 (6 bases). Trimming pared 0 bases from V and 5 bases from J, leaving 14 bases between. The CDR3 extends over 15 amino acids. Germline lookup yields CDR1 SGDLS and CDR2 YYNGEE. The CDR3, as DNA: TGTGCCAGCAGCGTAGACCAGACAGGTGATTATGGCTACACCTTC. Translated: CASSVDQTGDYGYTF. The full variable domain, in which reference TRBV9 and TRBJ1-2 provide the parts outside the CDR3, is DSGVTQTPKHLITATGQRVTLRCSPRSGDLSVYWYQQSLDQGLQFLIQYYNGEERAKGNILERFSAQQFPDLHSELNLSSLELGDSALYFCASSVDQTGDYGYTFGSGTRLTVV.

About this clone itself: Other DNA sequences in the sample encode the same CDR3. The V call is TRBV2, the J call TRBJ1-6; 11 nucleotides align to TRBD1. The CDR3 runs 15 residues. Germline V CDR1 and CDR2: SNHLY, FYNNEI. V was pared by 5 bases and J by 7 bases, with 4 bases of the junction left unmatched. The chain's CDR3 is CASSPRTGGNSPLHF. The CDR3 DNA sequence: TGTGCCAGCAGTCCCCGGACAGGGGGCAATTCACCCCTCCACTTT. Together with reference TRBV2 and TRBJ1-6, the CDR3 gives the full variable domain: EPEVTQTPSHQVTQMGQEVILRCVPISNHLYFYWYRQILGQKVEFLVSFYNNEISEKSEIFDDQFSVERPDGSNFTLKIRSTKLEDSAMYFCASSPRTGGNSPLHFGNGTRLTVT.

This sequence joins TRBV11-1 and TRBJ2-1, with unresolved D. V was shortened by 5 bases and J by 11 bases, with 22 bases between the two germline ends. CDR3 size: 15 residues. Looked up from germline, CDR1 is SGHAT and CDR2 is FQDESV (reference sequence). The CDR3 DNA is TGTGCCAGCAGCCCTCAAGGTGAGGTCGATGATCAGCAGTTCTTC. Protein product: CASSPQGEVDDQQFF. Variable domain in full (rest from reference TRBV11-1 and TRBJ2-1): EAEVAQSPRYKITEKSQAVAFWCDPISGHATLYWYRQILGQGPELLVQFQDESVVDDSQLPKDRFSAERLKGVDSTLKIQPAELGDSAMYLCASSPQGEVDDQQFFGPGTRLTVL.

The rearrangement uses TRBV29-1 and TRBJ2-1; D perhaps matches TRBD2 (5 bases). From germline, CDR1 is SQVTM and CDR2 ANQGSEA. CDR3 length: 11 amino acids. The CDR3 region has the DNA TGCAGTGAGGGCTCCTACAATGAGCAGTTCTTC. This encodes CSEGSYNEQFF.

This clone appeared a single time. The chain uses TRBV28 and TRBJ2-3; possible D gene TRBD1, 6 bases. Trimming shortened V by 5 bases and J by 2 bases, and 14 bases separated the two germline ends. Germline CDR1 is MDHEN and CDR2 is SYDVKM. There are 15 residues in the CDR3. The CDR3 loop is CASSRPGQATDTQYF. CDR3 in DNA: TGTGCCAGCAGTCGACCGGGACAAGCCACAGATACGCAGTATTTT.

The table lists this clone with a few counts. The V and J genes are TRBV19 and TRBJ2-7, with D possibly being TRBD2 (5 bases). This CDR3 has 13 residues. Trimming pared 9 bases from V and 6 bases from J, leaving 18 bases between. Looked up from germline, CDR1 is LNHDA and CDR2 is SQIVND (reference sequence). The CDR3 loop reads CASGFLGGGEQYF. Written as DNA, the CDR3 is TGTGCCAGCGGGTTTCTAGGAGGTGGCGAGCAGTACTTC.

The V gene is TRBV30, the J gene TRBJ2-3; 7 nucleotides agree with TRBD1. The CDR3 runs 12 residues. Germline loops: CDR1 GTSNPN, CDR2 SVGIG (reference sequence). V trimming: 6 bases; J trimming: 4 bases; junction bases outside the gene matches: 4. CDR3 sequence (DNA): TGTGCCTGCGACAGGGATCCAGATACGCAGTATTTT. As protein: CACDRDPDTQYF.

The rearrangement uses TRBV19 and TRBJ2-3, with a tentative D call TRBD1 (6 bases). Looked up from germline, CDR1 is LNHDA and CDR2 is SQIVND (reference sequence). There are 15 residues in the CDR3. Trimming pared 3 bases from V and 4 bases from J, leaving 14 bases between. Here the CDR3 DNA reads TGTGCCAGTAGTATTCCAGGGGCGAGGGCAGATACGCAGTATTTT. Its translation: CASSIPGARADTQYF.

The gene calls are TRBV9 and TRBJ1-3; tentative D call: TRBD1 (6 bases). The CDR3 loop spans 13 amino acids. V lost 4 bases and J lost 4, with 9 bases in between. From germline, CDR1 is SGDLS and CDR2 YYNGEE. The CDR3 DNA is TGTGCCAGCAGCCAAAGGGGGGGAAACACCATATATTTT. It yields the protein CASSQRGGNTIYF.

V usage is TRBV7-3 and J usage is TRBJ2-7; D gene uncertain. This CDR3 is built from 14 residues. Trimming left V 5 bases short and J 5 bases short, with 16 bases between. CDR1 and CDR2 (germline): SGHTA, FQGTGA. The DNA of the CDR3 is TGTGCCAGCAGCCCTGCCCGAGGAAGTCACGAGCAGTACTTC. The encoded protein is CASSPARGSHEQYF.

V and J are TRBV2 and TRBJ2-2; 8 bases fit TRBD2. This CDR3 has 16 residues. Germline CDR1 reads SNHLY; CDR2 reads FYNNEI. V dropped 9 bases and J dropped 5; count of bases not matched to a gene: 14. The CDR3 sequence is CARARGSGTVTGELFF. CDR3 coding DNA: TGTGCCAGGGCAAGGGGTAGCGGGACGGTTACCGGGGAGCTGTTTTTT.

This CDR3 is CASSLTSGSTDTQYF. The CDR3, as DNA: TGTGCCAGCAGCTTGACTAGCGGGAGCACAGATACGCAGTATTTT. The rearrangement links TRBV27 to TRBJ2-3; the match to TRBD2 covers 10 bases. The germline CDR1 and CDR2 sequences are MNHEY and SMNVEV (reference sequence). This CDR3 is 15 amino acids long. V trimming: 6 bases; J trimming: 0 bases; junction bases outside the gene matches: 3.

The V call is TRBV10-3, the J call TRBJ1-2, with 8 bases aligning to TRBD1. CDR3 length equals 13 residues. V trimming: 7 bases; J trimming: 7 bases; junction bases outside the gene matches: 8. CDR1 ENHRY and CDR2 SYGVKD come from the germline V gene. In nucleotides, the CDR3 is TGTGCCATCATCGGAACAGGGGGTAGTGGCTACACCTTC. It encodes CAIIGTGGSGYTF.

V is TRBV2 and J is TRBJ1-1; D might be TRBD1 (5 bases). This CDR3 is 18 amino acids long. Germline-derived CDR1 and CDR2 are SNHLY and FYNNEI. V was pared by 5 bases and J by 3 bases, with 25 bases between. As DNA, the CDR3 is TGTGCCAGCAGTCAGTCTAAACAGGTTCGACGTCTGGACACTGAAGCTTTCTTT. Translated: CASSQSKQVRRLDTEAFF.

This chain uses TRBV9 with TRBJ2-1, with 7 bases matching TRBD1. The CDR3 sequence is 14 residues long. V lost 2 bases and J lost 6; bases outside the gene matches: 5. Germline CDR1 SGDLS, CDR2 YYNGEE. This CDR3 is CASSVSGQFNEQFF. CDR3 nucleotides: TGTGCCAGCAGCGTTTCGGGACAGTTCAATGAGCAGTTCTTC.

The CDR3 sequence: CASSMGQDYGYTF. CDR3 DNA sequence: TGTGCCAGTAGTATGGGACAGGACTATGGCTACACCTTC. The rearrangement joins TRBV19 to TRBJ1-2; 8 bases fit TRBD1. J lost 3 bases, V lost 3 bases, and 0 bases had no gene match. The germline V gene encodes CDR1 LNHDA and CDR2 SQIVND (reference sequence). The CDR3 is 13 amino acids.

The rearrangement links TRBV2 to TRBJ2-3; 9 bases fit TRBD2. This CDR3 region has 18 residues. Looked up from germline, CDR1 is SNHLY and CDR2 is FYNNEI. With V trimmed by 5 bases and J by 1 base, 13 bases remained unmatched. The chain's CDR3 is CASSQRGVSSVGTDTQYF. DNA for the CDR3: TGTGCCAGCAGTCAGCGGGGGGTTAGTTCAGTCGGCACAGATACGCAGTATTTT. Drawing the rest from reference TRBV2 and TRBJ2-3, the complete variable domain is EPEVTQTPSHQVTQMGQEVILRCVPISNHLYFYWYRQILGQKVEFLVSFYNNEISEKSEIFDDQFSVERPDGSNFTLKIRSTKLEDSAMYFCASSQRGVSSVGTDTQYFGPGTRLTVL.

This chain connects TRBV5-4 to TRBJ2-5; tentative D call: TRBD1 (5 bases). In germline, CDR1 is SGHNT, CDR2 YYREEE (reference sequence). V lost 4 bases and J 4 bases, leaving 14 bases between the germline ends. This CDR3 region has 14 residues. The CDR3: CASSLGDLGETQYF. In DNA, the CDR3 is TGTGCCAGCAGCCTAGGGGATTTAGGAGAGACCCAGTACTTC.